This TCR beta chain was found in a study of shared clonotypes between healthy human individuals. Findings and caveats of the study: Tissue TCR repertoires likely differ from these blood-only repertoires. Rarefaction analysis demonstrated incomplete sorted-subset sequencing notwithstanding large depth.

The germline V and J ends were trimmed by 4 bases and 0 bases, with 12 bases remaining between them. There are 15 residues in the CDR3. The V gene's germline CDR1 is SGHRS and CDR2 YFSETQ. Regarding this clone: Its matching antigen is unknown.

This table comes from immunoSEQ multiplex PCR, and its TCRdb copy is limited to in-frame clones, with some not included. The sample includes more than 2,000,000 clones, more than 80% of them seen just once. The receptor was isolated from a man between 18 and 35 years old in good health. Sequencing input: naive CD4+ T cells sorted from blood. Subset denoted: CD45RA+ positively selected. The chain uses TRBV5-1 and TRBJ2-3; D possibly matches TRBD1 or TRBD2 (6 bases each). The CDR3 DNA sequence: TGCGCCAGCAGCCCGGAGGGGGTGAGCACAGATACGCAGTATTTT. Translated, it gives CASSPEGVSTDTQYF. The full variable domain, rest sourced from reference TRBV5-1 and TRBJ2-3, is KAGVTQTPRYLIKTRGQQVTLSCSPISGHRSVSWYQQTPGQGLQFLFEYFSETQRNKGNFPGRFSGRQFSNSRSEMNVSTLELGDSALYLCASSPEGVSTDTQYFGPGTRLTVL.